The T cell receptor (beta chain) described here comes from a study of cytomegalovirus exposure and HLA in healthy donors. V was pared by 3 bases and J by 4 bases, with 4 bases of the junction left unmatched. Germline assignment: CDR1 PRHDT and CDR2 FYEKMQ (reference sequence). This CDR3 region has 14 residues. The PCR was carried out with 60 Vbeta primers and 13 Jbeta primers. Profiling relied on immunoSEQ multiplex PCR, and the TCRdb table lists in-frame clones only, not all of them. The sample carries about 110,000 clones, 60% to 85% recorded once. Sequencing was done on a sample of PBMCs. The chain links TRBV13 to TRBJ1-1; 8 nucleotides agree with TRBD1. The TCR comes from a woman under 40 in good health and CMV-seronegative. CDR3 region: CASSFDRGSTEAFF. The CDR3 DNA reads TGTGCCAGCAGCTTTGACAGGGGCTCCACTGAAGCTTTCTTT. Full variable domain (rest looked up from reference TRBV13 and TRBJ1-1): AAGVIQSPRHLIKEKRETATLKCYPIPRHDTVYWYQQGPGQDPQFLISFYEKMQSDKGSIPDRFSAQQFSDYHSELNMSSLELGDSALYFCASSFDRGSTEAFFGQGTRLTVV.